Following are 17 T cell receptor beta chains from one sample sequenced in a study of blood T cell repertoires in COVID-19. Some clones are missing from TCRdb's copy, which holds only in-frame ones; the method was immunoSEQ multiplex PCR. This repertoire shows hundreds of thousands of clones, approximately 79% found once; its top ten account for roughly 4.2%. Material: peripheral blood. All receptors derive from a woman aged 40 to 50 with active or convalescent COVID-19.

This clone was detected only once. V is TRBV30 and J is TRBJ1-1; 10 bases are shared with TRBD1. J was trimmed by 7 bases and V by 3 bases; bases with no gene match: 8. Germline V gene data show CDR1 as GTSNPN and CDR2 as SVGIG (reference sequence). The CDR3 is 14 residues long. The CDR3 loop reads CAWRMTGGVGEAFF. CDR3 bases: TGTGCCTGGAGGATGACAGGGGGCGTCGGTGAAGCTTTCTTT. The variable domain in full, completed from reference TRBV30 and TRBJ1-1, reads SQTIHQWPATLVQPVGSPLSLECTVEGTSNPNLYWYRQAAGRGLQLLFYSVGIGQISSEVPQNLSASRPQDRQFILSSKKLLLSDSGFYLCAWRMTGGVGEAFFGQGTRLTVV.

V and J are TRBV6-5 and TRBJ1-5, with unresolved D. Trimming cost V 8 bases and J 0 bases, with 14 bases left between them. The CDR3 consists of 15 residues. CDR1 and CDR2 (germline): MNHEY, SVGAGI. CDR3: CASVGGVYSNQPQHF. In DNA, the CDR3 is TGTGCCAGCGTGGGAGGAGTTTATAGCAATCAGCCCCAGCATTTT.

The rearrangement links TRBV5-1 to TRBJ1-1, with D perhaps matching TRBD1 (5 bases). V lost 2 bases, J lost 3 bases, and 11 bases lay in between. CDR1 is SGHRS and CDR2 is YFSETQ in the germline V gene. There are 14 residues in the CDR3. This chain's CDR3 is CASSLQDLDTEAFF. The DNA of the CDR3 is TGCGCCAGCAGCTTACAGGATTTGGACACTGAAGCTTTCTTT.

The chain combines TRBV30 with TRBJ1-2; 8 positions agree with TRBD1. CDR1 and CDR2 (germline): GTSNPN, SVGIG (reference sequence). The CDR3 covers 13 residues. V gave up 4 bases and J gave up 8 bases; unmatched junction bases: 9. The CDR3: CAWKSGGRGGYTF. CDR3 bases: TGTGCCTGGAAATCAGGGGGCCGTGGAGGCTACACCTTC. The full variable domain, with the rest looked up from reference TRBV30 and TRBJ1-2, is SQTIHQWPATLVQPVGSPLSLECTVEGTSNPNLYWYRQAAGRGLQLLFYSVGIGQISSEVPQNLSASRPQDRQFILSSKKLLLSDSGFYLCAWKSGGRGGYTFGSGTRLTVV.

The table lists this clone with a count of one. The chain is built from TRBV7-3 and TRBJ2-1, with 13 bases identical to TRBD2. Trimming at V came to 4 bases and at J to 9 bases, leaving 6 bases not matched to a gene. The CDR3 runs to 15 residues. CDR1 and CDR2 from the germline V gene are SGHTA and FQGTGA. CDR3 amino acids: CASSSTSGGVLEQFF. The CDR3 DNA follows: TGTGCCAGCAGCTCCACTAGCGGGGGGGTACTTGAGCAGTTCTTC.

The table lists this clone with a count of one. The chain combines TRBV5-1 with TRBJ1-5; no definite D call. The CDR3 is 17 amino acids. From germline, CDR1 is SGHRS and CDR2 YFSETQ. The V and J ends lost 9 bases and 1 base respectively, with 23 bases between them. Here the CDR3 DNA reads TGCGCCATCGGTTGGGCAGGCCCTATTTTAAGCAATCAGCCCCAGCATTTT. Translation: CAIGWAGPILSNQPQHF.

The genes are TRBV27 and TRBJ1-2; TRBD1 agrees at 9 bases. With V trimmed by 4 bases and J by 7 bases, 7 bases remained unmatched. Per germline, CDR1 MNHEY and CDR2 SMNVEV (reference sequence). CDR3 length equals 14 residues. This CDR3 is CASSSPGQGTGYTF. CDR3 nucleotides: TGTGCCAGCAGTTCCCCGGGACAGGGTACTGGCTACACCTTC.

This sequence joins TRBV7-2 and TRBJ2-3; D gene uncertain. The CDR3 has 12 amino acids. CDR1 is SGHTA, CDR2 FQGNSA, per germline. Trimming stripped 5 bases from V and 6 bases from J, with 9 bases between. CDR3 sequence reads: CASSQPGDTQYF. CDR3 nucleotides: TGTGCCAGCAGCCAGCCGGGTGATACGCAGTATTTT.

The chain has TRBV29-1 and TRBJ1-3; 10 nucleotides line up with TRBD1. Trimming took 4 bases from V and 2 from J; bases not matched to a gene: 2. This CDR3 spans 14 amino acids. Germline CDR1 is SQVTM and CDR2 is ANQGSEA. The CDR3 coding sequence is TGCAGCGTTGGCGGGACAGGGGCTGGAAACACCATATATTTT. Encoded protein: CSVGGTGAGNTIYF.

The chain links TRBV10-3 to TRBJ2-7; a weak D match, TRBD1 (5 bases). Germline V gives CDR1 ENHRY, CDR2 SYGVKD. The CDR3 consists of 11 residues. V lost 10 bases to trimming and J lost 6 bases, with 13 bases between them. The CDR3 region has the DNA TGTGCCACAGGGTTCGACCGCGAGCAGTACGTC. Translated, it gives CATGFDREQYV.

The V call is TRBV5-4, the J call TRBJ1-2; 7 nucleotides line up with TRBD1. V was pared by 4 bases and J by 4 bases, with 7 bases of the junction left unmatched. This CDR3 is built from 14 residues. Germline assignment: CDR1 SGHNT and CDR2 YYREEE (reference sequence). The CDR3 spells CASSPLTGPYGYTF. CDR3 bases: TGTGCCAGCAGCCCCCTGACAGGGCCCTATGGCTACACCTTC.

This clone was observed a few times. The chain carries TRBV7-9 and TRBJ1-6, with 8 bases that match TRBD1. J lost 7 bases, V lost 5 bases, and 7 bases had no gene match. Germline loops: CDR1 SEHNR, CDR2 FQNEAQ (reference sequence). The CDR3 is 15 residues long. The CDR3 loop reads CASSPTDRGNSPLHF. Written as DNA, the CDR3 is TGTGCCAGCAGCCCAACCGACAGGGGCAATTCACCCCTCCACTTT.

The chain uses TRBV2 and TRBJ1-1; 12 bases match TRBD1. This CDR3 is built from 15 residues. The J segment lost 4 bases and the V segment lost 7 bases, leaving 7 bases of the junction unmatched. Germline assignment: CDR1 SNHLY and CDR2 FYNNEI. The CDR3 spells CASNERDRGLTEAFF. The CDR3 DNA is TGTGCCAGCAACGAACGGGACAGGGGGCTCACTGAAGCTTTCTTT.

V usage is TRBV9 and J usage is TRBJ1-5; 9 bases match TRBD1. V shed 4 bases, J shed 6 bases, and the junction held 8 bases outside the gene matches. Germline V gene data show CDR1 as SGDLS and CDR2 as YYNGEE. CDR3 length: 15 residues. In DNA, the CDR3 is TGTGCCAGCAGCTTAGGAGGGACAGGGATTCAGCCCCAGCATTTT. As protein: CASSLGGTGIQPQHF. Based on the CDR3 plus reference TRBV9 and TRBJ1-5, the full variable domain is DSGVTQTPKHLITATGQRVTLRCSPRSGDLSVYWYQQSLDQGLQFLIQYYNGEERAKGNILERFSAQQFPDLHSELNLSSLELGDSALYFCASSLGGTGIQPQHFGDGTRLSIL.

A single count supports this clone. This chain connects TRBV5-1 to TRBJ1-4, with a weak D call TRBD1 (6 bases). V dropped 2 bases and J dropped 2 bases, with 16 bases sitting between them. CDR3 length: 17 residues. Germline V lookup: CDR1 SGHRS, CDR2 YFSETQ. CDR3 DNA sequence: TGCGCCAGCAGCTTTACGGGCAGGGGTGTTACTAATGAAAAACTGTTTTTT. It codes for CASSFTGRGVTNEKLFF.

The chain is built from TRBV19 and TRBJ1-2; maybe TRBD1 (6 bases). Germline V gene data show CDR1 as LNHDA and CDR2 as SQIVND (reference sequence). The V gene lost 6 bases and the J gene lost 5 bases, with 7 bases spanning the gap. The CDR3 contains 11 residues. The CDR3 region has the DNA TGTGCCAGTAGCCAGGGGTATGGCTACACCTTC. Encoded protein: CASSQGYGYTF.

The J gene is TRBJ1-6, the V gene TRBV6-5; 9 positions match TRBD1. Germline V gene sequence: CDR1 MNHEY, CDR2 SVGAGI. Losses at the gene ends were 2 bases for V and 10 bases for J; bases not matched to a gene: 3. The CDR3 extends over 14 amino acids. The CDR3 is CASSYTGGRSPLHF. The CDR3 nucleotides read TGTGCCAGCAGTTACACAGGGGGCCGGTCACCCCTCCACTTT.